This TCR beta chain was sequenced in a study of T cells in Graves' hyperthyroidism and ophthalmopathy. Whole-study results and caveats: Blood also carried most thyroid clonotypes expanded above 0.001.

On this clonotype itself: What it recognizes is unknown.

CDR1 and CDR2 (germline): DFQATT, SNEGSKA (reference sequence). This CDR3 is 18 amino acids long. Trimming shortened V by 6 bases and J by 3 bases, and 24 bases separated the two germline ends. Patients showing uncontrolled infection, other autoimmune disease, pregnancy or lactation were ineligible. Thyroid ultrasound, orbital computed tomography, clinical symptoms, and serum thyroxine and TRAb underpinned diagnoses. The TCR beta CDR3 regions underwent amplification using RNA transcripts as the source. A first-round RT-PCR of the TCR CDR3 used the HTBI primer set. One entry per CDR3 protein results from TCRdb running MiXCR on the multiplex PCR reads. This sample carries 500,000 to 550,000 distinct CDR3 sequences, just under 20% of them seen once, and the ten largest clones take approximately 48%.

This clonotype was sampled from a middle-aged man with Graves' ophthalmopathy. The V and J genes are TRBV20-1 and TRBJ1-6; D gene uncertain. Sequencing was performed on blood. CDR3 residues: CSARGSLGPEGYNSPLHF. The CDR3 nucleotides read TGCAGTGCCCGAGGGAGCCTAGGTCCGGAAGGCTATAATTCACCCCTCCACTTT.